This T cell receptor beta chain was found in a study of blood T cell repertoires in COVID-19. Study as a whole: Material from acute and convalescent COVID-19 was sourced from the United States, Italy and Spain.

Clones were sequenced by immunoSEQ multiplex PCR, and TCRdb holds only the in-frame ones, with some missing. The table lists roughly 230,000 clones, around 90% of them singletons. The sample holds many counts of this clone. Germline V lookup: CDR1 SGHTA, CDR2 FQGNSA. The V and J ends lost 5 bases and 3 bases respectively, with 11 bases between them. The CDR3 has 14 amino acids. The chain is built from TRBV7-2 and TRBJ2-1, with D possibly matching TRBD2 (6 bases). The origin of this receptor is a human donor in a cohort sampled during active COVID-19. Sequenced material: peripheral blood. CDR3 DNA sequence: TGTGCCAGCAGCCCCGGGACTTTCTACAATGAGCAGTTCTTC. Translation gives CASSPGTFYNEQFF.